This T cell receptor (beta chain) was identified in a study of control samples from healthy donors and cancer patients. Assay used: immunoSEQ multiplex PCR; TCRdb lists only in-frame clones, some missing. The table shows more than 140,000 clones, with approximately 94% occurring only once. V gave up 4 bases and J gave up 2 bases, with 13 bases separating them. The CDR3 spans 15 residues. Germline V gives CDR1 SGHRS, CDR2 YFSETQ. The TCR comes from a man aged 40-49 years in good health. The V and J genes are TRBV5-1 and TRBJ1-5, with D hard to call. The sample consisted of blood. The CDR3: CASSLEGGGNQPQHF. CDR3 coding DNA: TGCGCCAGCAGCCTCGAGGGCGGGGGCAATCAGCCCCAGCATTTT.